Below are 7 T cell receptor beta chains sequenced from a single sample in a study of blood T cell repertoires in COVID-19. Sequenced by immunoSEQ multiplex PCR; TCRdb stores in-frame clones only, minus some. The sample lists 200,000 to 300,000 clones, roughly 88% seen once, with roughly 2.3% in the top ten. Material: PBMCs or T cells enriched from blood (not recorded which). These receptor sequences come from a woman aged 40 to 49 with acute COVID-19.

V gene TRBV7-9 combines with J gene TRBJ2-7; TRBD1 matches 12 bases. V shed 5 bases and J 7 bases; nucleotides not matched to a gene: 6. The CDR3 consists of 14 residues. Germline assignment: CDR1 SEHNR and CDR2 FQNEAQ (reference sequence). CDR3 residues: CASSMGQGAREQYF. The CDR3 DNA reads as TGTGCCAGCAGCATGGGACAGGGGGCGCGTGAGCAGTACTTC. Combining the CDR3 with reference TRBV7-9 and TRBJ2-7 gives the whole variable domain DTGVSQNPRHKITKRGQNVTFRCDPISEHNRLYWYRQTLGQGPEFLTYFQNEAQLEKSRLLSDRFSAERPKGSFSTLEIQRTEQGDSAMYLCASSMGQGAREQYFGPGTRLTVT.

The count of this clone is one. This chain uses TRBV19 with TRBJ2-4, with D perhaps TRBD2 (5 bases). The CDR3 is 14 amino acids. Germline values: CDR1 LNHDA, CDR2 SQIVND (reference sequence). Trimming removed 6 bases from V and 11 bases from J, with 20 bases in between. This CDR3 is CASSPDRVRELQYF. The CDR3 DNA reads TGTGCCAGTAGCCCCGATCGGGTAAGGGAGCTTCAGTACTTC.

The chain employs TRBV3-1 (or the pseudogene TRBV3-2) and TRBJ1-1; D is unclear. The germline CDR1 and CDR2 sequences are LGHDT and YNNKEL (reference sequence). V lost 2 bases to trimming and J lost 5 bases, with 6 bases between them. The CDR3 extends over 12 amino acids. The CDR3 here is CASSQPNTEAFF. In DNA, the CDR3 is TGTGCCAGCAGCCAACCTAATACTGAAGCTTTCTTT.

The CDR3 loop is CSVDKGSLAYNEQFF. As DNA, the CDR3 is TGCAGCGTTGATAAGGGGTCGTTGGCCTACAATGAGCAGTTCTTC. J is TRBJ2-1 and V is TRBV29-1; the D gene is possibly TRBD1 (5 bases). The V end was cut by 3 bases, the J end by 2 bases, with 14 bases between. The CDR3 covers 15 residues. Germline values: CDR1 SQVTM, CDR2 ANQGSEA.

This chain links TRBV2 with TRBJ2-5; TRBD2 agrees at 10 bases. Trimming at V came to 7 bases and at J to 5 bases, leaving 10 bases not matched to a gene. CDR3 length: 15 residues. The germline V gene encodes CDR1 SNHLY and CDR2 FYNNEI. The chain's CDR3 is CASNLHSGGPETQYF. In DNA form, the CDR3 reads TGTGCCAGCAACCTACATAGCGGGGGGCCGGAGACCCAGTACTTC. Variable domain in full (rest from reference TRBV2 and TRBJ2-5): EPEVTQTPSHQVTQMGQEVILRCVPISNHLYFYWYRQILGQKVEFLVSFYNNEISEKSEIFDDQFSVERPDGSNFTLKIRSTKLEDSAMYFCASNLHSGGPETQYFGPGTRLLVL.

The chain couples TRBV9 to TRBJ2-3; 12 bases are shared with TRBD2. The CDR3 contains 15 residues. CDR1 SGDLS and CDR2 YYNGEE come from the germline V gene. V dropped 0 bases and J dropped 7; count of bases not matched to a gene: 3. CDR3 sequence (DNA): TGTGCCAGCAGCGTAGCTAGCGGGAGGGTAAATACGCAGTATTTT. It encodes CASSVASGRVNTQYF. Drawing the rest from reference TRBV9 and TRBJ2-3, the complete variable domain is DSGVTQTPKHLITATGQRVTLRCSPRSGDLSVYWYQQSLDQGLQFLIQYYNGEERAKGNILERFSAQQFPDLHSELNLSSLELGDSALYFCASSVASGRVNTQYFGPGTRLTVL.

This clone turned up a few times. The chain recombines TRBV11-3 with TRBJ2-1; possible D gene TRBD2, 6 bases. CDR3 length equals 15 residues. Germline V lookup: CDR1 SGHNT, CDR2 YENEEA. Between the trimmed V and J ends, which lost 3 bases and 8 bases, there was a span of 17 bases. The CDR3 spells CASSLTTRGSHEQFF. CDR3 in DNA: TGTGCCAGCAGCTTGACGACTAGAGGGTCCCATGAGCAGTTCTTC.